The TCR beta chain under discussion was sequenced for a study of shared clonotypes between healthy human individuals. Bulk PBMC genomic DNA spanned ten immunoSEQ deep plates. Here immunoSEQ multiplex PCR was the method, and the copy in TCRdb shows in-frame clones only, minus some. The profile shows 450,000 to 500,000 clones, around 80% of them singletons. The CDR3 is made up of 11 amino acids. Losses at the gene ends were 3 bases for V and 15 bases for J; bases not matched to a gene: 7. The V gene's germline CDR1 is GTSNPN and CDR2 SVGIG (reference sequence). This clonotype was sampled from a woman between 40 and 55 years old in good health. Some clones in this sample may be carry-over from other donors' samples. The chain carries TRBV30 and TRBJ2-1; 8 positions agree with TRBD1. Sample: PBMCs. CDR3 nucleotides: TGTGCCTGGAGGACAGGGGACCCATCGTTCTTC. Its protein product is CAWRTGDPSFF.